Below are 20 T cell receptor beta chains sequenced from a single sample in a study of shared clonotypes between healthy human individuals. Assay: immunoSEQ multiplex PCR; the TCRdb copy retains only in-frame clones and omits some. The sample carries about 2.4 million clones, approximately 93% recorded once. The sample taken for sequencing was naive CD4+ T cells from PBMCs. Subset specified: CD45RA+ positively selected. These receptors originate from a man aged 18 to 30 in good health. Some clones in this sample may be carry-over from other donors' samples.

This clone was detected only once. This specimen includes other DNA sequences encoding the same CDR3. The chain carries TRBV5-1 and TRBJ2-7; the match to TRBD2 covers 11 bases. Germline CDR1 reads SGHRS; CDR2 reads YFSETQ. With 4 bases clipped from V and 1 base from J, the junction kept 4 bases outside the gene matches. CDR3 size: 15 residues. CDR3 bases: TGCGCCAGCAGCCCTACTAGCGGGGGTTCCTACGAGCAGTACTTC. This translates into CASSPTSGGSYEQYF.

V and J are TRBV30 and TRBJ1-3, with TRBD1 identical over 9 bases. Trimming took 2 bases from V and 8 from J; bases not matched to a gene: 7. CDR1 and CDR2 (germline): GTSNPN, SVGIG (reference sequence). The CDR3 runs to 14 residues. Here the CDR3 reads CAWSWGQGTDTIYF. Here the CDR3 DNA reads TGTGCCTGGAGTTGGGGACAGGGAACGGACACCATATATTTT.

Remarks on this clone: Additional DNA sequences in this sample encode the identical CDR3. The chain is built from TRBV6-5 and TRBJ2-6; 7 bases line up with TRBD1. CDR1 is MNHEY, CDR2 SVGAGI, per germline. The CDR3 runs 15 residues. J was trimmed by 2 bases and V by 5 bases; bases with no gene match: 3. CDR3 in amino acids: CASSHRGPGANVLTF. The CDR3 nucleotides read TGTGCCAGCAGTCACAGGGGCCCTGGGGCCAACGTCCTGACTTTC.

The chain couples TRBV29-1 to TRBJ2-3; no clear D. The CDR3 runs to 13 residues. CDR1 is SQVTM and CDR2 is ANQGSEA in the germline V gene. Trimming cost V 7 bases and J 3 bases, with 14 bases left between them. The CDR3 DNA reads TGCAGCGCGGCTAGGATAATAACAGATACGCAGTATTTT. Protein: CSAARIITDTQYF.

The chain has TRBV19 and TRBJ2-7; TRBD1 matches 7 bases. Germline CDR1 reads LNHDA; CDR2 reads SQIVND (reference sequence). This CDR3 region has 12 residues. V lost 9 bases and J lost 2; bases outside the gene matches: 4. CDR3 region: CASRGTAYEQYF. CDR3 bases: TGTGCCAGCCGAGGGACAGCCTACGAGCAGTACTTC.

The chain employs TRBV6-5 and TRBJ1-4; the D is unclear. This CDR3 comprises 15 residues. V lost 6 bases and J 1 base, leaving 12 bases between the germline ends. The germline V gene has CDR1 MNHEY and CDR2 SVGAGI. Here the CDR3 DNA reads TGTGCCAGCAGCCGAACAATGGGAACTAATGAAAAACTGTTTTTT. This sequence encodes CASSRTMGTNEKLFF.

J is TRBJ1-1 and V is TRBV28; TRBD1 might be the D (5 bases). The CDR3 has 8 residues. The V gene's germline CDR1 is MDHEN and CDR2 SYDVKM. Trimming took 10 bases from V and 11 from J, leaving 8 bases between them. The CDR3 loop reads CATGGAFF. In DNA form, the CDR3 reads TGTGCCACCGGGGGGGCTTTCTTT.

The rearrangement links TRBV6-4 to TRBJ2-3; the match to TRBD1 covers 9 bases. This CDR3 has 14 amino acids. Trimming took 6 bases from V and 3 from J; bases not matched to a gene: 4. Germline values: CDR1 MRHNA, CDR2 SNTAGT. Here the CDR3 DNA reads TGTGCCAGCAGCAGGGACAGGGTTACAGATACGCAGTATTTT. As protein: CASSRDRVTDTQYF.

The CDR3 DNA sequence: TGTGCCAGTAGTATGGGCGGGGGACAACGATATGGCTACACCTTC. Translating gives CASSMGGGQRYGYTF. The chain carries TRBV19 and TRBJ1-2; a weak D match, TRBD1 (6 bases). The CDR3 extends over 15 amino acids. The germline V and J ends were trimmed by 3 bases and 5 bases, with 16 bases remaining between them. The V gene's germline CDR1 is LNHDA and CDR2 SQIVND (reference sequence).

This sequence joins TRBV27 and TRBJ1-2; D is ambiguous. The CDR3 covers 13 residues. V lost 3 bases and J 8 bases, leaving 13 bases between the germline ends. Per germline, CDR1 MNHEY and CDR2 SMNVEV (reference sequence). The CDR3 is CASSFRLAGGYTF. For the CDR3, the DNA is TGTGCCAGCAGTTTCAGACTGGCCGGAGGCTACACCTTC.

This chain connects TRBV6-1 to TRBJ2-2; possibly TRBD1 for D (7 bases). Germline V gene data show CDR1 as MNHNS and CDR2 as SASEGT. The ends were cut back, 6 bases at V and 0 bases at J, with 11 bases in the middle. The CDR3 sequence is 15 residues long. The CDR3 DNA reads as TGTGCCAGCAGGGAGGGGACAGCGAACACCGGGGAGCTGTTTTTT. This codes for CASREGTANTGELFF.

The chain has TRBV14 and TRBJ2-7; 7 bases fit TRBD1. The germline V gene encodes CDR1 SGHDN and CDR2 FVKESK. There are 14 residues in the CDR3. The trim removed 5 bases at V and 3 bases at J, leaving 7 bases unmatched. CDR3 protein: CASSLRGRGYEQYF. Here the CDR3 DNA reads TGTGCCAGCAGCTTGAGGGGGCGCGGCTACGAGCAGTACTTC.

The chain is built from TRBV6-5 and TRBJ1-1; TRBD1 agrees at 7 bases. The length of the CDR3 is 16 residues. CDR1 is MNHEY and CDR2 is SVGAGI in the germline V gene. V shed 0 bases, J shed 5 bases, and the junction held 9 bases outside the gene matches. CDR3 region: CASSYSSGGQTTEAFF. Written as DNA, the CDR3 is TGTGCCAGCAGTTACTCGTCTGGGGGACAGACGACTGAAGCTTTCTTT.

The J gene is TRBJ1-5, the V gene TRBV19, with TRBD1 as a possible D gene (6 bases). Trimming pared 4 bases from V and 11 bases from J, leaving 12 bases between. CDR3 size: 12 residues. Germline V gene sequence: CDR1 LNHDA, CDR2 SQIVND (reference sequence). DNA for the CDR3: TGTGCCAGTAGTACGGACAGCCGGACCCAGCATTTT. Translated: CASSTDSRTQHF.

This chain uses TRBV6-5 with TRBJ2-7; TRBD2 might be the D (6 bases). Trimming shortened V by 6 bases and J by 2 bases, and 20 bases separated the two germline ends. Looked up from germline, CDR1 is MNHEY and CDR2 is SVGAGI. The CDR3 has 16 amino acids. In DNA form, the CDR3 reads TGTGCCAGCAGATACACAACCGGGACTGAGACCTACGAGCAGTACTTC. Its protein product is CASRYTTGTETYEQYF.

The V gene is TRBV28, the J gene TRBJ1-5; tentative D call: TRBD1 (6 bases). V was trimmed by 6 bases and J by 4 bases, leaving 16 bases between them. The V gene's germline CDR1 is MDHEN and CDR2 SYDVKM. This CDR3 is built from 15 residues. The CDR3 spells CASRTNRVGNQPQHF. The CDR3 DNA reads TGTGCCAGCAGAACCAACAGGGTTGGGAATCAGCCCCAGCATTTT.

This sequence joins TRBV7-2 and TRBJ2-7; TRBD1 is a possible D gene (7 bases). V lost 5 bases to trimming and J lost 2 bases, with 16 bases between them. CDR3 length: 15 amino acids. Per germline, CDR1 SGHTA and CDR2 FQGNSA. CDR3 protein: CASSAGGTQTYEQYF. In DNA, the CDR3 is TGTGCCAGCAGCGCAGGGGGGACGCAAACCTACGAGCAGTACTTC.

The chain is built from TRBV4-2 and TRBJ2-5; the match to TRBD2 covers 10 bases. The CDR3 sequence is 16 residues long. Germline V gene data show CDR1 as LGHNA and CDR2 as YNFKEQ. The V and J ends lost 0 bases and 5 bases, in that order; junction bases with no gene match: 6. The CDR3 nucleotides are TGTGCCAGCAGCCAAGATCCTAGCGGGAGTGTGGAGACCCAGTACTTC. Translating it yields CASSQDPSGSVETQYF.

J is TRBJ2-5 and V is TRBV28; D unresolved. V lost 3 bases, J lost 2 bases, and 10 bases lay in between. This CDR3 has 14 amino acids. Germline CDR1 MDHEN, CDR2 SYDVKM. The CDR3 reads CASSFSHTQETQYF. The CDR3 DNA is TGTGCCAGCAGTTTCAGCCACACACAAGAGACCCAGTACTTC.

This chain links TRBV11-1 with TRBJ1-1, with D perhaps TRBD1 (6 bases). Germline CDR1 is SGHAT and CDR2 is FQDESV (reference sequence). This CDR3 spans 14 amino acids. V lost 5 bases, J lost 1 base, and 11 bases lay in between. CDR3 DNA: TGTGCCAGCAGCGCACAACAGGGGAACACTGAAGCTTTCTTT. It yields the protein CASSAQQGNTEAFF. The entire variable domain, with the rest obtained from reference TRBV11-1 and TRBJ1-1, is as follows: EAEVAQSPRYKITEKSQAVAFWCDPISGHATLYWYRQILGQGPELLVQFQDESVVDDSQLPKDRFSAERLKGVDSTLKIQPAELGDSAMYLCASSAQQGNTEAFFGQGTRLTVV.